The 7 T cell receptor beta chains below were found in one sample sequenced in a study of shared clonotypes between healthy human individuals. Only in-frame clones appear in the TCRdb table, and some are missing; sequencing was by immunoSEQ multiplex PCR. The top ten hold around 0.15% of the sample, which has about 2.4 million clones, just over 90% seen once. Specimen: naive CD4+ T cells sorted from blood. The subset denotes: CD45RA+ positively selected. Receptor source: a man in his late teens or twenties in good health.

This rearrangement joins TRBV5-1 to TRBJ1-1; the D gene is possibly TRBD1 (6 bases). The CDR3 extends over 15 amino acids. The V end lost 1 base, the J end lost 5 bases, and 15 bases lay between the germline ends. Germline V gives CDR1 SGHRS, CDR2 YFSETQ. DNA of the CDR3: TGCGCCAGCAGCTTGAACCAGGGGTTGCAGACTGAAGCTTTCTTT. This sequence encodes CASSLNQGLQTEAFF.

The chain links TRBV5-1 to TRBJ1-5; a weak D match, TRBD1 (5 bases). Germline CDR1 is SGHRS and CDR2 is YFSETQ. Trimming shortened V by 0 bases and J by 7 bases, and 11 bases separated the two germline ends. The CDR3 is made up of 14 amino acids. CDR3 DNA sequence: TGCGCCAGCAGCTTGGAGGGAGGGGTCCAGCCCCAGCATTTT. It is translated as CASSLEGGVQPQHF. The variable domain in full, completed from reference TRBV5-1 and TRBJ1-5, reads KAGVTQTPRYLIKTRGQQVTLSCSPISGHRSVSWYQQTPGQGLQFLFEYFSETQRNKGNFPGRFSGRQFSNSRSEMNVSTLELGDSALYLCASSLEGGVQPQHFGDGTRLSIL.

The gene calls are TRBV6-4 and TRBJ1-1; D unclear. The V gene lost 0 bases and the J gene lost 3 bases, with 8 bases spanning the gap. This CDR3 spans 14 amino acids. In germline, CDR1 is MRHNA, CDR2 SNTAGT. CDR3 protein: CASSDSPGYTEAFF. The CDR3 bases are TGTGCCAGCAGTGACTCTCCGGGCTACACTGAAGCTTTCTTT.

The chain joins TRBV4-1 to TRBJ1-4; 7 bases align to TRBD1. The CDR3 covers 15 residues. Germline V gene sequence: CDR1 MGHRA, CDR2 YSYEKL. The junction had 5 bases not matched to a gene; V was cut back by 1 base and J by 6 bases. CDR3 sequence reads: CASSQGDRADEKLFF. CDR3 nucleotides: TGCGCCAGCAGCCAAGGAGACAGGGCTGATGAAAAACTGTTTTTT.

The V call is TRBV7-9, the J call TRBJ2-3; 7 nucleotides agree with TRBD2. After removal of 5 bases from V and 0 bases from J, the junction contained 8 bases not matched to a gene. Germline-derived CDR1 and CDR2 are SEHNR and FQNEAQ (reference sequence). The CDR3 runs 16 residues. The CDR3 sequence: CASSPIGRESTDTQYF. CDR3 DNA sequence: TGTGCCAGCAGCCCCATAGGGCGGGAGAGCACAGATACGCAGTATTTT.

The chain couples TRBV5-1 to TRBJ1-6, with D unresolved. CDR3 length: 15 amino acids. With 0 bases removed from V and 9 bases from J, the gap between germline ends came to 13 bases. In germline, CDR1 is SGHRS, CDR2 YFSETQ. The CDR3 nucleotides read TGCGCCAGCAGCTTGGGGGCAGGTCTTTCTTCACCCCTCCACTTT. It specifies CASSLGAGLSSPLHF.

The chain is built from TRBV19 and TRBJ2-3; 10 bases align to TRBD2. CDR1 and CDR2 (germline): LNHDA, SQIVND (reference sequence). V trimming: 7 bases; J trimming: 2 bases; junction bases outside the gene matches: 12. This CDR3 is built from 17 residues. The CDR3 sequence: CASTPKAGGIVTDTQYF. The CDR3, as DNA: TGTGCCAGTACCCCCAAAGCGGGAGGGATAGTCACAGATACGCAGTATTTT.